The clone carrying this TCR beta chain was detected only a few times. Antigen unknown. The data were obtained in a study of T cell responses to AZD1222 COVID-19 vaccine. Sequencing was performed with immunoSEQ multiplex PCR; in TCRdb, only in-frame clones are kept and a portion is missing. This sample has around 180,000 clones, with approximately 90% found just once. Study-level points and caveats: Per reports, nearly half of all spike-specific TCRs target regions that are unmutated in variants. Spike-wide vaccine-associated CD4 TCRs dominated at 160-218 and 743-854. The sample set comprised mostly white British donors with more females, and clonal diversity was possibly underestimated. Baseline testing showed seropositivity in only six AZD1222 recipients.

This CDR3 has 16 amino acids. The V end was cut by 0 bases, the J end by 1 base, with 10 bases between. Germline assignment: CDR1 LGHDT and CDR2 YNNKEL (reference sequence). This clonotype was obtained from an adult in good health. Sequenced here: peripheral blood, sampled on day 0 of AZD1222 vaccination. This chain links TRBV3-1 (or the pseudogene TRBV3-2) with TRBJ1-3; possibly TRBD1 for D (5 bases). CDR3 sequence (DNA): TGTGCCAGCAGCCAAGATTTTGGGGGGTCTGGAAACACCATATATTTT. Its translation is CASSQDFGGSGNTIYF.